The sequence of this TCR beta chain was determined in a study of cytomegalovirus exposure and HLA in healthy donors. The CDR3 spans 12 residues. Deletions cut 3 bases from V and 5 bases from J, with 11 bases between. CDR1 and CDR2 (germline): GTSNPN, SVGIG (reference sequence). PCR was performed using 60 Vbeta and 13 Jbeta primers. Sequencing used immunoSEQ multiplex PCR; TCRdb keeps in-frame clones, though not all of them. The profile shows around 260,000 clones, approximately 80% of them singletons. The source material was PBMCs. This clonotype was obtained from a girl aged 2 to 10 in good health and CMV-seronegative. The chain combines TRBV30 with TRBJ2-7; a possible D gene is TRBD2 (6 bases). The CDR3 DNA reads as TGTGCCTGGAGCCCTTCGGGGGACGAGCAGTACTTC. Translated: CAWSPSGDEQYF.